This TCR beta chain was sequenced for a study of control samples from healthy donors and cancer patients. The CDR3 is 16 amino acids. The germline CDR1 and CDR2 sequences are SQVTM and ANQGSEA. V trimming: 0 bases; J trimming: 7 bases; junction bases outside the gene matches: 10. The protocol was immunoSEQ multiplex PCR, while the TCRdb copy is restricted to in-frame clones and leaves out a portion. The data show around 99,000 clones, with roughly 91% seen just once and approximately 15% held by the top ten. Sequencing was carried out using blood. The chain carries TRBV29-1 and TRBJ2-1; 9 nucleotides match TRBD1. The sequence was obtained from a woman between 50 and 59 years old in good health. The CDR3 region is CSVEDWWDREANEQFF. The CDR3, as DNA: TGCAGCGTTGAAGACTGGTGGGACAGGGAGGCAAATGAGCAGTTCTTC.